Each of the 6 T cell receptor beta chains below was sequenced from the same sample in a study of T cell changes during pregnancy in multiple sclerosis. Measured with immunoSEQ multiplex PCR; TCRdb has only the in-frame clones, and not every one. The data contain around 68,000 clones, 91% of them singletons. The sample in question was peripheral blood, obtained after pregnancy. These receptors came from a female donor in good health, enrolled as a control in a pregnancy study.

The chain recombines TRBV7-2 with TRBJ1-1, with a weak D call TRBD1 (5 bases). The CDR3 is 13 amino acids. The V end lost 5 bases, the J end lost 10 bases, and 17 bases lay between the germline ends. Germline V gene data show CDR1 as SGHTA and CDR2 as FQGNSA. This CDR3 reads CASSPFVGVAAFF. The CDR3 region has the DNA TGTGCCAGCAGCCCGTTCGTAGGGGTGGCAGCTTTCTTT.

The chain joins TRBV5-1 to TRBJ2-3; TRBD1 matches 8 bases. Germline V gene lookup returns CDR1 SGHRS and CDR2 YFSETQ. Losses at the gene ends were 6 bases for V and 2 bases for J; bases not matched to a gene: 11. The CDR3 spans 16 residues. The CDR3 DNA sequence: TGCGCCAGCATGGATCAGCCGGGACAGGTCACAGATACGCAGTATTTT. Amino acids: CASMDQPGQVTDTQYF.

The rearrangement joins TRBV29-1 to TRBJ1-1, with D possibly matching TRBD1 (6 bases). There are 14 residues in the CDR3. Trimming pared 6 bases from V and 1 base from J, leaving 15 bases between. Germline CDR1 reads SQVTM; CDR2 reads ANQGSEA. Here the CDR3 reads CSVVIRGGNTEAFF. The CDR3 DNA is TGCAGCGTGGTTATCAGGGGCGGGAACACTGAAGCTTTCTTT.

The CDR3 DNA reads TGTGCCAGCAGCCCTAATATGAGACGGAGCGGGGGGGCGTCATACAATGAGCAGTTCTTC. It specifies CASSPNMRRSGGASYNEQFF. V gene TRBV5-4 combines with J gene TRBJ2-1, with TRBD2 identical over 10 bases. CDR1 is SGHNT, CDR2 YYREEE, per germline (reference sequence). After removal of 4 bases from V and 4 bases from J, the junction contained 20 bases not matched to a gene. The CDR3 length is 20 residues.

This chain links TRBV7-2 with TRBJ2-3, with TRBD2 identical over 8 bases. J gave up 2 bases and V 11 bases, and 6 bases lay outside the gene matches. The length of the CDR3 is 13 residues. The germline V gene has CDR1 SGHTA and CDR2 FQGNSA. CDR3 region: CAYSGVNTDTQYF. The DNA for the CDR3 is TGTGCCTATAGCGGGGTAAACACAGATACGCAGTATTTT. The full variable domain, with the rest looked up from reference TRBV7-2 and TRBJ2-3, is GAGVSQSPSNKVTEKGKDVELRCDPISGHTALYWYRQSLGQGLEFLIYFQGNSAPDKSGLPSDRFSAERTGGSVSTLTIQRTQQEDSAVYLCAYSGVNTDTQYFGPGTRLTVL.

The CDR3 spells CATSRVSSSGNTIYF. CDR3 coding DNA: TGTGCCACCAGCAGAGTATCTAGCTCTGGAAACACCATATATTTT. The V and J genes are TRBV15 and TRBJ1-3; no definite D call. CDR1 LNHNV and CDR2 YYDKDF come from the germline V gene (reference sequence). V lost 1 base to trimming and J lost 0 bases, with 7 bases between them. The CDR3 is 15 residues long. The full variable domain, with the rest looked up from reference TRBV15 and TRBJ1-3, is DAMVIQNPRYQVTQFGKPVTLSCSQTLNHNVMYWYQQKSSQAPKLLFHYYDKDFNNEADTPDNFQSRRPNTSFCFLDIRSPGLGDTAMYLCATSRVSSSGNTIYFGEGSWLTVV.